This T cell receptor (beta chain) emerged from a study of OX40 agonist ivuxolimab in advanced cancers. At the level of the whole study: Ivuxolimab was a fully human IgG2 agonistic monoclonal antibody targeting the costimulatory receptor OX40 (CD134). Intravenous ivuxolimab was administered to patients every 2 weeks at six dose levels: 0.01, 0.1, 0.3, 1.5, 3 and 10 mg/kg. Of the roughly 52 dose-escalation patients, hepatocellular carcinoma was present in around 20, melanoma in roughly 15, renal cell carcinoma in 9 and head and neck cancer in 9. In the dose-escalation cohort, 82.7% of patients were male, and the mean age was approximately 60 years, with a range of 23 to 79. Patients were allowed to have had prior anti-PD-1, anti-PD-L1 or anti-CTLA-4 therapy, and approximately 41% of the dose-escalation patients had previously received checkpoint inhibitors. Partial responses occurred in three dose-escalation patients, of whom one had hepatocellular carcinoma and two had cutaneous melanoma. Peripheral TCRbeta sequencing aimed to test whether ivuxolimab altered TCR sequence diversity and caused clonal T-cell expansion. The paper covers the monotherapy dose-escalation part of the phase I ivuxolimab trial, which included N ≈ 52 patients.

Genomic DNA was extracted from sorted cells for sequencing of the TCRbeta CDR3 region. The immunoSEQ Assay was used for sequencing of TCRbeta CDR3 regions. The table comes from immuneACCESS by way of TCRdb, which keeps in-frame sequences with V and J called. Part of the clones is missing from these tables; in studies checked, under half for an unresolved V gene and the rest for unknown reasons. Across this sample there are 85,000 to 90,000 clones, with about 94% seen only once. More than 0.95% of the sample comes from the top ten. A word on this clone: Its antigen remains undetermined. No base qualities exist here, and no much larger clone lies one base off it. Other nucleotide sequences from this sample produce the same CDR3.

The CDR3 contains 14 residues, cysteine and phenylalanine counted. The sequence is cut down to CDR3 DNA, 42 bases in frame from base 1. V is reduced by 1 base and J by 1 base, leaving a spacing of 7 bases between them. The germline V gene encodes CDR1 SEHNR and CDR2 FQNEAQ (reference sequence). Overall results and qualifications from the work: Clonal expansion of both CD4+ and CD8+ blood T cells was observed from baseline to week 6 at doses 0.1 to 3.0 mg/kg. On average, CD8+ T cells showed more expanded clones than CD4+ T cells after ivuxolimab. The antigen specificity of the peripheral T cells that underwent clonal expansion was not determined. Low levels of normalized T-cell clonal expansion were also seen in some patients who did not respond. In partial responders in the 0.1-3.0 mg/kg groups, normalized peripheral clonal expansion was found to be among the lowest, especially among CD8+ T cells.

Patients with autoimmune disease history or receiving systemic immunosuppression were excluded from the trial. In every dose cohort, peripheral blood was drawn for TCR sequencing at baseline, cycle 4 day 1, and cycle 7 day 1. The samples were taken from a phase I, first-in-human, multicenter, open-label dose-escalation trial of ivuxolimab. Adults with locally advanced or metastatic head and neck squamous cell, hepatocellular, melanoma or renal cell carcinoma were enrolled in the trial. CD4+ and CD8+ T cells were sorted separately from peripheral blood before TCR sequencing. This clonotype was sampled from an adult with an advanced solid tumor such as melanoma, head and neck, liver or kidney cancer. The receptor chain draws on TRBV7-9 and TRBJ2-5, with no confident D gene call. The specimen comprised CD4+ or CD8+ T cells sorted from blood, sampled in a trial of the OX40 agonist ivuxolimab. The CDR3 region: CASSLGTAQETQYF. The sequenced DNA is TGTGCCAGCAGCTTAGGTACAGCCCAAGAGACCCAGTACTTC.